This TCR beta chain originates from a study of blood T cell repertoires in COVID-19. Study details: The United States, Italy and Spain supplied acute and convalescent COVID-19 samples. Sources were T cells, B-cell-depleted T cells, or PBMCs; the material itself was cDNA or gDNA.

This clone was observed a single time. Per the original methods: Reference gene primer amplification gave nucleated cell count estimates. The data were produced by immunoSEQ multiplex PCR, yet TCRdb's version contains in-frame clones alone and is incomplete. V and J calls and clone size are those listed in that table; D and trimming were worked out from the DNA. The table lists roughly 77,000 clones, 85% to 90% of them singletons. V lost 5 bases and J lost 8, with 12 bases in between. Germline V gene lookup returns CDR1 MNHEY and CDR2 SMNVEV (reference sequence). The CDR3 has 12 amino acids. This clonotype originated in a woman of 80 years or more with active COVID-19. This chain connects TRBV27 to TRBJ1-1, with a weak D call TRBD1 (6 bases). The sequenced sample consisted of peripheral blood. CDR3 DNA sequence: TGTGCCAGCAGTGACAACAGGGTCGAAGCTTTCTTT. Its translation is CASSDNRVEAFF.